One and the same sample provided the 9 T cell receptor beta chains below, sequenced in a study of graft-versus-host responses after intestinal transplantation. Their recognized antigens are unknown. Profiled with immunoSEQ multiplex PCR; TCRdb holds only in-frame clones, not every one. The sample shows some 90,000 clones, approximately 90% of them seen only once. The sequences come from unstimulated CD8+ T cells sorted from spleen or lymph node cells, collected before transplant. These receptors all come from a human donor who was the organ donor for an intestinal transplant.

This clone was recorded once. The gene calls are TRBV5-4 and TRBJ1-5, with TRBD1 as a possible D gene (5 bases). Trimming removed 1 base from V and 8 bases from J, with 7 bases in between. Germline V gene sequence: CDR1 SGHNT, CDR2 YYREEE (reference sequence). The CDR3 has 12 residues. The CDR3 coding sequence is TGTGCCAGCAGCTTGTGGGGGGAGCCCCAGCATTTT. Translation gives CASSLWGEPQHF.

The gene calls are TRBV19 and TRBJ2-1; a weak D match, TRBD1 (5 bases). Trimming removed 8 bases from V and 13 bases from J, with 18 bases in between. The germline V gene has CDR1 LNHDA and CDR2 SQIVND (reference sequence). The CDR3 totals 12 residues. Written as DNA, the CDR3 is TGTGCCAGTGAAAGGGGCGATCAGACCCAGTTCTTC. It codes for CASERGDQTQFF.

V usage is TRBV27 and J usage is TRBJ2-2; 16 bases line up with TRBD2. The germline V gene encodes CDR1 MNHEY and CDR2 SMNVEV (reference sequence). V trimming: 5 bases; J trimming: 6 bases; junction bases outside the gene matches: 15. This CDR3 region has 20 residues. CDR3 sequence: CASSIDPGLAGGGPSGELFF. The CDR3 DNA is TGTGCCAGCAGTATTGACCCGGGACTAGCGGGGGGGGGTCCCTCCGGGGAGCTGTTTTTT.

This clone was detected only once. The chain links TRBV7-8 to TRBJ2-7, with D uncertain. Germline loops: CDR1 SGHVS, CDR2 FQNEAQ. This CDR3 region has 12 residues. Trimming took off 4 bases at V and 2 bases at J, with 6 bases between the two ends. The CDR3 sequence: CASSSPPYEQYF. CDR3 nucleotides: TGTGCCAGCAGCTCCCCTCCCTACGAGCAGTACTTC.

The rearrangement joins TRBV7-4 to TRBJ2-1; D possibly corresponds to TRBD1 (6 bases). The CDR3 extends over 16 amino acids. Trimming removed 1 base at V and 4 bases at J, with 14 bases between. The V gene's germline CDR1 is SGHVT and CDR2 SQSDAQ. The CDR3 loop is CASSLGTARGYNEQFF. The CDR3 DNA reads TGTGCCAGCAGCTTAGGGACAGCAAGGGGGTACAATGAGCAGTTCTTC.

The chain uses TRBV2 and TRBJ1-3, with D possibly being TRBD1 (6 bases). Germline V gene sequence: CDR1 SNHLY, CDR2 FYNNEI. The CDR3 sequence is 11 residues long. V lost 4 bases, J lost 16 bases, and 14 bases lay in between. For the CDR3, the DNA is TGTGCCAGCAGTGGCAACAGGGAAAGGTATTTT. Amino acid sequence: CASSGNRERYF. The full variable domain, in which reference TRBV2 and TRBJ1-3 provide the parts outside the CDR3, is EPEVTQTPSHQVTQMGQEVILRCVPISNHLYFYWYRQILGQKVEFLVSFYNNEISEKSEIFDDQFSVERPDGSNFTLKIRSTKLEDSAMYFCASSGNRERYFGEGSWLTVV.

The chain links TRBV7-2 to TRBJ1-1, with D unclear. This CDR3 is built from 15 residues. Trimming removed 1 base at V and 0 bases at J, with 9 bases between. Germline CDR1 reads SGHTA; CDR2 reads FQGNSA. This chain's CDR3 is CASSLDPAVNTEAFF. Here the CDR3 DNA reads TGTGCCAGCAGCTTAGATCCGGCGGTGAACACTGAAGCTTTCTTT.

The rearrangement joins TRBV19 to TRBJ2-7; 7 nucleotides align to TRBD1. Germline-derived CDR1 and CDR2 are LNHDA and SQIVND (reference sequence). V was clipped by 3 bases and J by 7 bases; unmatched bases: 3. The CDR3 consists of 12 residues. The CDR3 spells CASSIHRGEQYF. The CDR3 region has the DNA TGTGCCAGTAGTATTCACAGGGGAGAGCAGTACTTC.

There are a few counts of this clone. This chain uses TRBV6-5 with TRBJ1-1; D is unresolved. From germline, CDR1 is MNHEY and CDR2 SVGAGI. V was clipped by 7 bases and J by 6 bases, with 18 bases between them. CDR3 length equals 14 residues. The CDR3 loop reads CASNTHGDGAEAFF. In DNA form, the CDR3 reads TGTGCCAGCAACACTCACGGGGATGGGGCTGAAGCTTTCTTT.